This passage covers 14 T cell receptor beta chains from one sample sequenced in a study of blood T cell repertoires in COVID-19 (dated by TCRdb to about 2020). Library preparation employed the immunoSEQ multiplex PCR assay. This is the immuneACCESS table as TCRdb keeps it, with only in-frame sequences that have V and J called. A part of the clones is gone; compared with another copy, unresolved V genes explain less than half, and the rest is unexplained. Present in this sample are 200,000 to 250,000 clones, 80% of which were seen just once. The biggest ten clones account for roughly 13% of the sample. Input material: peripheral blood. These receptors were collected from a human donor in a cohort sampled during active COVID-19.

The rearrangement uses TRBV6-6 and TRBJ1-3; D unclear. V was cut by 8 bases and J by 0 bases, with 8 bases left in between. Germline CDR1 reads MNHNY; CDR2 reads SVGAGI (reference sequence). There are 13 residues in the CDR3. The CDR3 protein is CASGRISGNTIYF. CDR3 in DNA: TGTGCCAGCGGGAGAATCTCTGGAAACACCATATATTTT.

The rearrangement joins TRBV25-1 to TRBJ1-6, with D possibly matching TRBD1 (6 bases). CDR1 and CDR2 from the germline V gene are MGHDK and SYGVNS. This CDR3 is built from 18 residues. With 4 bases removed from V and 7 bases from J, the gap between germline ends came to 23 bases. The CDR3 DNA is TGTGCCAGCAGTGTAGGACTCAAATTGGAGCAGGGGAATTCACCCCTCCACTTT. As protein: CASSVGLKLEQGNSPLHF.

The V gene is TRBV21-1, the J gene TRBJ2-1; the listed D gene, TRBD2, was not tested against the DNA. TRBV21-1 is a pseudogene segment. The CDR3 sequence is 22 residues long. The CDR3 sequence: CASSKAEIGRSGGPLSYNEQFF. In DNA, the CDR3 is TGTGCCAGCAGCAAAGCGGAAATAGGACGTAGCGGGGGCCCGCTCTCCTACAATGAGCAGTTCTTC.

J is TRBJ2-7 and V is TRBV11-1, with D hard to call. The CDR3 contains 13 residues. In germline, CDR1 is SGHAT, CDR2 FQDESV (reference sequence). Trimming cost V 0 bases and J 0 bases, with 3 bases left between them. DNA of the CDR3: TGTGCCAGCAGCTTAGCAGCCTCCTACGAGCAGTACTTC. It codes for CASSLAASYEQYF.

The chain uses TRBV19 and TRBJ1-5, with D uncertain. Looked up from germline, CDR1 is LNHDA and CDR2 is SQIVND (reference sequence). V was clipped by 1 base and J by 4 bases, with 8 bases between them. The CDR3 runs 14 residues. CDR3 loop: CASSIGAENQPQHF. DNA of the CDR3: TGTGCCAGTAGTATAGGGGCAGAGAATCAGCCCCAGCATTTT.

The V call is TRBV6-2 or TRBV6-3, the J call TRBJ2-3, with TRBD1 identical over 9 bases. The germline CDR1 and CDR2 sequences are MNHEY and SVGEGT. The V and J ends lost 6 bases and 3 bases, in that order; junction bases with no gene match: 7. The length of the CDR3 is 15 residues. This CDR3 is CASSPQGQGTDTQYF. As DNA, the CDR3 is TGTGCCAGCAGCCCACAGGGACAGGGAACAGATACGCAGTATTTT.

This sequence joins TRBV4-3 and TRBJ2-7, with 9 positions matching TRBD1. V dropped 8 bases and J dropped 0; count of bases not matched to a gene: 8. This CDR3 region has 15 residues. Germline V CDR1 and CDR2: LGHNA, YSLEER. The CDR3 region has the DNA TGCGCCAGCCAATCCGGGACAGGGAGCTCCTACGAGCAGTACTTC. This codes for CASQSGTGSSYEQYF.

V gene TRBV7-9 combines with J gene TRBJ2-5; possible D gene TRBD2, 5 bases. This CDR3 comprises 18 residues. Trimming pared 1 base from V and 5 bases from J, leaving 23 bases between. In germline, CDR1 is SEHNR, CDR2 FQNEAQ (reference sequence). CDR3 coding DNA: TGTGCCAGCAGCTTAGTCGGTTGGCGGGTTTCGGCTAGGGAGACCCAGTACTTC. Its protein product is CASSLVGWRVSARETQYF. Drawing the rest from reference TRBV7-9 and TRBJ2-5, the complete variable domain is DTGVSQNPRHKITKRGQNVTFRCDPISEHNRLYWYRQTLGQGPEFLTYFQNEAQLEKSRLLSDRFSAERPKGSFSTLEIQRTEQGDSAMYLCASSLVGWRVSARETQYFGPGTRLLVL.

This clone was recorded only once. The V gene is TRBV4-2, the J gene TRBJ1-3; D unresolved. The CDR3 contains 14 residues. Germline loops: CDR1 LGHNA, CDR2 YNFKEQ. Trimming pared 1 base from V and 2 bases from J, leaving 6 bases between. In DNA form, the CDR3 reads TGTGCCAGCAGCCAAGGAGGTCCTGGAAACACCATATATTTT. It translates to CASSQGGPGNTIYF.

The gene calls are TRBV4-3 and TRBJ2-7; no clear D. V lost 3 bases, J lost 2 bases, and 11 bases lay in between. Germline loops: CDR1 LGHNA, CDR2 YSLEER. The CDR3 has 14 residues. CDR3 sequence (DNA): TGCGCCAGCAGCCAGGGTCTAGGTACCTACGAGCAGTACTTC. Translated, it gives CASSQGLGTYEQYF.

This clone was detected only a few times. This chain uses TRBV28 with TRBJ2-7, with D unclear. Germline CDR1 MDHEN, CDR2 SYDVKM. The V gene lost 5 bases and the J gene lost 2 bases, with 16 bases spanning the gap. This CDR3 has 15 amino acids. This chain's CDR3 is CASSGGFWSPYEQYF. CDR3 coding DNA: TGTGCCAGCAGTGGTGGCTTCTGGTCCCCCTACGAGCAGTACTTC.

Here the CDR3 DNA reads TGTGCCAGCAGCTCCCAGACTCTCACAGATACGCAGTATTTT. Protein product: CASSSQTLTDTQYF. The chain joins TRBV9 to TRBJ2-3; D unresolved. The CDR3 is 14 residues long. V lost 4 bases, J lost 2 bases, and 11 bases lay in between. In germline, CDR1 is SGDLS, CDR2 YYNGEE.

The chain combines TRBV28 with TRBJ2-7, with D possibly matching TRBD2 (5 bases). Germline loops: CDR1 MDHEN, CDR2 SYDVKM. Trimming stripped 6 bases from V and 3 bases from J, with 18 bases between. This CDR3 has 15 amino acids. The CDR3 region has the DNA TGTGCCAGCAGACGGGAACTCCAGTTCAACTACGAGCAGTACTTC. This translates into CASRRELQFNYEQYF.

The chain recombines TRBV30 with TRBJ2-1; 10 bases agree with TRBD2. V was clipped by 2 bases and J by 5 bases; unmatched bases: 6. Per the germline V gene, CDR1 is GTSNPN and CDR2 is SVGIG (reference sequence). This CDR3 is 15 amino acids long. The CDR3 bases are TGTGCCTGGAGTCCTCTAGCGGGGGCAAACAATGAGCAGTTCTTC. This sequence encodes CAWSPLAGANNEQFF.